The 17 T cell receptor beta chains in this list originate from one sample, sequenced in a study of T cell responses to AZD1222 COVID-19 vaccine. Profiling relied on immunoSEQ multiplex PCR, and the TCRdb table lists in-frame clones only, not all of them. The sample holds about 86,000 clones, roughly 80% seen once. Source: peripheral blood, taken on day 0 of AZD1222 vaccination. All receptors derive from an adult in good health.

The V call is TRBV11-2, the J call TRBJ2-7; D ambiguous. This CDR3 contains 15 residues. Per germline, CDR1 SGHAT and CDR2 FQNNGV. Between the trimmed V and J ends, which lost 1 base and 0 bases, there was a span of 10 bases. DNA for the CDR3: TGTGCCAGCAGCTTAGGATCCCAGAGCTCCTACGAGCAGTACTTC. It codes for CASSLGSQSSYEQYF.

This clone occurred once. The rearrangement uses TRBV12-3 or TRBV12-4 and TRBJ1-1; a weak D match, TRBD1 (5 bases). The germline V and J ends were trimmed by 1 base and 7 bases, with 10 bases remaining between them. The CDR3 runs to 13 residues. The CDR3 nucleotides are TGTGCCAGCAGTTTAGGACAGAGCGATGAAGCTTTCTTT. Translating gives CASSLGQSDEAFF.

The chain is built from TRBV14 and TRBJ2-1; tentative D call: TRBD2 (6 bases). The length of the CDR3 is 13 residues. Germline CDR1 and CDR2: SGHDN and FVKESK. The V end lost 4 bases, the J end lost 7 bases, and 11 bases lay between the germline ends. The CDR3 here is CASSPLADNEQFF. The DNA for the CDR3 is TGTGCCAGCAGCCCACTAGCAGATAATGAGCAGTTCTTC.

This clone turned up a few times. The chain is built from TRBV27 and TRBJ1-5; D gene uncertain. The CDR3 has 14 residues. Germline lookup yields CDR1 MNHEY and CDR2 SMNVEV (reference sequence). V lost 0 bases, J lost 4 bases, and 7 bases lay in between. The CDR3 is CASSLSLGNQPQHF. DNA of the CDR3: TGTGCCAGCAGTTTATCGCTTGGTAATCAGCCCCAGCATTTT.

The CDR3 DNA sequence: TGTGCCAGCAGGATACAGGGTCCTGGAAACACCATATATTTT. Translating it yields CASRIQGPGNTIYF. V usage is TRBV6-5 and J usage is TRBJ1-3, with a possible D match to TRBD1 (6 bases). The CDR3 consists of 14 residues. Trimming removed 6 bases at V and 2 bases at J, with 11 bases between. The germline gives CDR1 MNHEY, CDR2 SVGAGI.

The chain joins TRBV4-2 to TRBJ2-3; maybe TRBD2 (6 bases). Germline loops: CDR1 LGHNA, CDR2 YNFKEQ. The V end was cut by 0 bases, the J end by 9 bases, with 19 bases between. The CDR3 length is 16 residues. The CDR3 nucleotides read TGTGCCAGCAGCCAAGATTCATTCGGGAGAAGGGAAACGCAGTATTTT. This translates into CASSQDSFGRRETQYF.

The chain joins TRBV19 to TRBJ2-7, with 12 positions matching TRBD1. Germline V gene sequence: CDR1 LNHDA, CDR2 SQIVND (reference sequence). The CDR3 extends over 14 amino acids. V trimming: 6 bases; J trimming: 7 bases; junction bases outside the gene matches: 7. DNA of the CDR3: TGTGCCAGTAGCGTCCGGGACAGGGGGCAGGAGCAGTACTTC. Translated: CASSVRDRGQEQYF. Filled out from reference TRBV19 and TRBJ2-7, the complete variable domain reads DGGITQSPKYLFRKEGQNVTLSCEQNLNHDAMYWYRQDPGQGLRLIYYSQIVNDFQKGDIAEGYSVSREKKESFPLTVTSAQKNPTAFYLCASSVRDRGQEQYFGPGTRLTVT.

The CDR3 here is CASQLTRGGTRAYNEQFF. In nucleotides, the CDR3 is TGTGCCAGCCAATTGACAAGAGGCGGGACTAGAGCTTACAATGAGCAGTTCTTC. The chain is built from TRBV5-4 and TRBJ2-1; the match to TRBD2 covers 8 bases. Germline CDR1 reads SGHNT; CDR2 reads YYREEE (reference sequence). This CDR3 region has 18 residues. V lost 7 bases to trimming and J lost 4 bases; unmatched junction nucleotides: 19.

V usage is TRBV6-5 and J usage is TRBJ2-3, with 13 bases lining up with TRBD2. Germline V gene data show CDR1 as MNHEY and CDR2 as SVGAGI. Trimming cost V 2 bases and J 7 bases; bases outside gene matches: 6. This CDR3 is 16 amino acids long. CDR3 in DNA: TGTGCCAGCAGTTACCAGGGACTAGCGGGAATGAATACGCAGTATTTT. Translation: CASSYQGLAGMNTQYF.

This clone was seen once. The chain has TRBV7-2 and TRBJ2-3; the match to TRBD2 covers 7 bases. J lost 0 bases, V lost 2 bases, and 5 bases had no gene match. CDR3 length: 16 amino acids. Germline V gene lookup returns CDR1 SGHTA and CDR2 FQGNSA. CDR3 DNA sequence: TGTGCCAGCAGCTTATTTCTAGCGGCTAGCACAGATACGCAGTATTTT. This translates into CASSLFLAASTDTQYF. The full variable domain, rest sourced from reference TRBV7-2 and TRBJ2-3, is GAGVSQSPSNKVTEKGKDVELRCDPISGHTALYWYRQSLGQGLEFLIYFQGNSAPDKSGLPSDRFSAERTGGSVSTLTIQRTQQEDSAVYLCASSLFLAASTDTQYFGPGTRLTVL.

As DNA, the CDR3 is TGTGCCAGCAGTTACCCGGGACAGCCTGAAGCTTTCTTT. Its translation: CASSYPGQPEAFF. The gene calls are TRBV6-5 and TRBJ1-1; 7 bases agree with TRBD1. The CDR3 runs to 13 residues. The V and J ends lost 2 bases and 6 bases, in that order; junction bases with no gene match: 3. Germline values: CDR1 MNHEY, CDR2 SVGAGI.

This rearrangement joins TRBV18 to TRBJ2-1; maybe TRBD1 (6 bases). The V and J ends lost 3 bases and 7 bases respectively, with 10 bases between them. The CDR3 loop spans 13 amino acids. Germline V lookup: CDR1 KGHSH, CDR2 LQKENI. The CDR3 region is CASSPDSPNEQFF. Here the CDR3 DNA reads TGTGCCAGCTCACCGGACAGCCCAAATGAGCAGTTCTTC.

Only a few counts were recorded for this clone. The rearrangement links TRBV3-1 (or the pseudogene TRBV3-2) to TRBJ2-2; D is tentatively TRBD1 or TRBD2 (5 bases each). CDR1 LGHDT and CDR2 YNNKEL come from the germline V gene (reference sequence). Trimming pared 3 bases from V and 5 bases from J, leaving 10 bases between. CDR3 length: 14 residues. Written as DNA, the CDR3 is TGTGCCAGCAGCCAGGGACGTCGTACCGGGGAGCTGTTTTTT. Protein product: CASSQGRRTGELFF.

CDR3 nucleotides: TGTGCCAGCAGTCCATTGGGCCGGACAGGGTACGGCTACACCTTC. Its translation is CASSPLGRTGYGYTF. The J gene is TRBJ1-2, the V gene TRBV28; 8 bases fit TRBD1. J lost 8 bases, V lost 5 bases, and 13 bases had no gene match. The CDR3 is 15 residues long. Germline V CDR1 and CDR2: MDHEN, SYDVKM.

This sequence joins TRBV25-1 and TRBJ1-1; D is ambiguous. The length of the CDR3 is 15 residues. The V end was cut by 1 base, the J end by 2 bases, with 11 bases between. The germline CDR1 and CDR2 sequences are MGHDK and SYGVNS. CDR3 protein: CASSELRTANTEAFF. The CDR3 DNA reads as TGTGCCAGCAGTGAATTAAGGACGGCCAACACTGAAGCTTTCTTT.

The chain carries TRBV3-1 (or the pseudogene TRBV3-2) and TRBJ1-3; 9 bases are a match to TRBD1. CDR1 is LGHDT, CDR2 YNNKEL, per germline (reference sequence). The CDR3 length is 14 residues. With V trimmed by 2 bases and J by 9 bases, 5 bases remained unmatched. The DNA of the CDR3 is TGTGCCAGCAGCCAACCGGGACAGGGAGTCACCATATATTTT. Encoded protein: CASSQPGQGVTIYF.

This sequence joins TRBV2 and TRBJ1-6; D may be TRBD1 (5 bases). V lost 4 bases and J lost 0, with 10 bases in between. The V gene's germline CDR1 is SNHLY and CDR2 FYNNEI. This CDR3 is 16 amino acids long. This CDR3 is CASSGDGGSYNSPLHF. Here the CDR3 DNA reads TGTGCCAGCAGTGGAGATGGGGGCTCCTATAATTCACCCCTCCACTTT.